These 2 T cell receptor beta chains originate from one sample sequenced in a study of cytomegalovirus exposure and HLA in healthy donors. The PCR used 60 Vbeta and 13 Jbeta primers. This table comes from immunoSEQ multiplex PCR, and its TCRdb copy is limited to in-frame clones, with some not included. The data hold approximately 260,000 clones, with just under 85% observed a single time. Material for sequencing was PBMCs. These receptor sequences come from a woman in her 40s in good health and CMV-seropositive.

The chain is built from TRBV29-1 and TRBJ2-1; 12 bases agree with TRBD2. The CDR3 runs to 15 residues. With V trimmed by 4 bases and J by 4 bases, 5 bases remained unmatched. Germline V CDR1 and CDR2: SQVTM, ANQGSEA. Written as DNA, the CDR3 is TGCAGCGTTGTGACTAGCGGGAGTTTTTACAATGAGCAGTTCTTC. This gives the protein CSVVTSGSFYNEQFF.

The sample holds one count of this clone. The chain uses TRBV10-3 and TRBJ2-1, with D perhaps TRBD1 (7 bases). The CDR3 spans 14 residues. V was trimmed by 0 bases and J by 9 bases, leaving 12 bases between them. Looked up from germline, CDR1 is ENHRY and CDR2 is SYGVKD. The CDR3 region has the DNA TGTGCCATCAGTGAGTCGAGACAGGGACTTGAGCAGTTCTTC. Translating gives CAISESRQGLEQFF.